The TCR beta chain under discussion was sequenced for a study of OX40 agonist ivuxolimab in advanced cancers. Study as a whole: Patients were infused with ivuxolimab every 2 weeks at 0.01 to 10 mg/kg.

TCRdb keeps only in-frame clones here, not all; method: immunoSEQ multiplex PCR. The sample contains fewer than 85,000 clones, about 85% of which appear only once. This CDR3 is 16 amino acids long. The ends were cut back, 0 bases at V and 0 bases at J, with 10 bases in the middle. CDR1 and CDR2 (germline): LGHNA, YNFKEQ. Study results and caveats: Some patients without response likewise showed low normalized clonal expansion.

To note about this clone: Antigen unknown.

The chain links TRBV4-2 to TRBJ2-3; D is unresolved. This sequence was found in an adult with an advanced solid tumor such as melanoma, head and neck, liver or kidney cancer. This specimen was CD4+ or CD8+ T cells sorted from blood, taken in a trial of the OX40 agonist ivuxolimab. The DNA of the CDR3 is TGTGCCAGCAGCCAAGATGGGCAGGTTAGCACAGATACGCAGTATTTT. Its translation is CASSQDGQVSTDTQYF.